This T cell receptor (beta chain) is drawn from a study of blood T cell repertoires in COVID-19. TCRdb keeps only in-frame clones here, not all; method: immunoSEQ multiplex PCR. The sample shows about 100,000 clones, approximately 89% of them seen only once. The CDR3 is made up of 13 amino acids. Deletions cut 5 bases from V and 13 bases from J, with 18 bases between. Germline V gives CDR1 MNHEY, CDR2 SVGEGT. J is TRBJ1-5 and V is TRBV6-2 or TRBV6-3; D remains ambiguous. This TCR was sampled from a human donor in a cohort sampled during active COVID-19. The source material was peripheral blood. For the CDR3, the DNA is TGTGCCAGCAGTGGAGGTCTATCCCACCCTCAGCATTTT. Protein product: CASSGGLSHPQHF.